The clone carrying this TCR beta chain appeared many times. Its target is unknown. cDNA reverse transcribed from extracted RNA served as the sequencing template. Method: immunoSEQ multiplex PCR; TCRdb's copy keeps in-frame clones and lacks some. The sample carries fewer than 110,000 clones, around 60% recorded once. This sample stems from a study of CD8+ T cells in alopecia areata. General study points: Lesional scalp, especially alopecia totalis/universalis, showed higher clonality than normal scalp. Shared TCR sequences were less clear between patients than in mice, possibly partly from HLA diversity. Scalp samples also contribute reads from the resident alphabeta T cells found in normal skin.

This CDR3 comprises 14 residues. Germline CDR1 reads SGHVS; CDR2 reads FQNEAQ. The trim removed 5 bases at V and 2 bases at J, leaving 3 bases unmatched. The source material was CD4+ T cells sorted from blood. The chain is built from TRBV7-8 and TRBJ1-3; the match to TRBD1 covers 7 bases. The sequence was collected from a human donor in good health. The chain's CDR3 is CASSPTGAGNTIYF. The DNA of the CDR3 is TGTGCCAGCAGCCCCACAGGGGCTGGAAACACCATATATTTT. The full variable domain, its missing parts supplied by reference TRBV7-8 and TRBJ1-3, is GAGVSQSPRYKVAKRGQDVALRCDPISGHVSLFWYQQALGQGPEFLTYFQNEAQLDKSGLPSDRFFAERPEGSVSTLKIQRTQQEDSAVYLCASSPTGAGNTIYFGEGSWLTVV.